A selection of T cell receptor beta chains follows, all from one sample in a study of identifying expanded T cells in peripheral blood. Clones were read by immunoSEQ multiplex PCR, and TCRdb kept only the in-frame ones, dropping some. The sample shows 50,000 to 65,000 clones, around nine tenths of them seen only once. Sequenced material: blood. Every receptor here comes from a person aged 18 to 70 in good health. CDR3s include the opening cysteine and the closing phenylalanine or tryptophan. The D gene is left open where the match is weak. Clone size is shown for a subset of rows, as once, few, many or a class of expanded clone.

D	V	J	size	CDR3	DNA
.	TRBV23-1	TRBJ1-2	.	CASSQSNRLPTNYGYTF	TGCGCCAGCAGTCAATCGAATAGACTTCCGACTAACTATGGCTACACCTTC
.	TRBV4-3	TRBJ1-2	.	CASSQELGNYGYTF	TGCGCCAGCAGCCAAGAGCTGGGTAACTATGGCTACACCTTC
.	TRBV7-8	TRBJ1-3	.	CASSLRRDSGNTIYF	TGTGCCAGCAGCTTACGACGGGACTCTGGAAACACCATATATTTT
.	TRBV6-4	TRBJ2-1	.	CASSELVLQAEQFF	TGTGCCAGCAGTGAGCTAGTCCTCCAAGCGGAGCAGTTCTTC
.	TRBV7-8	TRBJ2-2	.	CASSLALLTGELFF	TGTGCCAGCAGCTTAGCGCTTCTCACCGGGGAGCTGTTTTTT
.	TRBV10-3	TRBJ1-2	.	CAISESEVLGYTF	TGTGCCATCAGTGAGTCGGAGGTTCTCGGCTACACCTTC
.	TRBV11-2	TRBJ2-6	.	CASSLRRSGANVLTF	TGTGCCAGCAGCTTAAGGCGGTCTGGGGCCAACGTCCTGACTTTC
TRBD2	TRBV15	TRBJ2-7	.	CATSTRPGGGAWEQYF	TGTGCCACCAGCACCCGACCCGGCGGGGGGGCCTGGGAGCAGTACTTC
.	TRBV27	TRBJ2-1	.	CASSFLGGGQFF	TGTGCCAGCAGTTTCCTGGGGGGAGGGCAGTTCTTC
TRBD2	TRBV27	TRBJ2-1	once	CASSLSGRGLSEQFF	TGTGCCAGCAGTTTAAGCGGGAGGGGATTATCTGAGCAGTTCTTC
.	TRBV10-3	TRBJ1-2	.	CAISEGEANYGYTF	TGTGCCATCAGTGAGGGGGAAGCTAACTATGGCTACACCTTC
.	TRBV11-3	TRBJ2-3	.	CASSFDETDTQYF	TGTGCCAGCAGCTTTGACGAAACAGATACGCAGTATTTT
.	TRBV5-6	TRBJ2-7	.	CASSDTGTSYEQYF	TGTGCCAGCAGCGACACAGGGACGAGCTACGAGCAGTACTTC
.	TRBV19	TRBJ1-5	.	CASSMHGNQPQHF	TGTGCCAGTAGTATGCACGGGAATCAGCCCCAGCATTTT
TRBD2	TRBV7-2	TRBJ2-6	.	CASSPQAGEGSGANVLTF	TGTGCCAGCAGCCCACAAGCGGGAGAGGGTTCTGGGGCCAACGTCCTGACTTTC
TRBD2	TRBV10-3	TRBJ2-1	.	CALGTSGSKNEQFF	TGTGCCCTCGGGACTAGCGGGAGCAAGAATGAGCAGTTCTTC
.	TRBV6-6	TRBJ2-1	.	CASSYMLAGNNEQFF	TGTGCCAGCAGTTACATGTTGGCGGGGAACAATGAGCAGTTCTTC
TRBD1	TRBV2	TRBJ2-7	.	CASNPDRGKTYEQYF	TGTGCCAGCAACCCGGACAGGGGAAAAACCTACGAGCAGTACTTC
.	TRBV5-5	TRBJ1-3	.	CASSLGVLGNTIYF	TGTGCCAGCAGCTTGGGGGTCCTCGGAAACACCATATATTTT
.	TRBV7-3	TRBJ2-1	.	CASSPGPNNEQFF	TGTGCCAGCAGCCCCGGACCAAACAATGAGCAGTTCTTC
TRBD1	TRBV4-1	TRBJ2-1	.	CASSPRNTGGAGDEQFF	TGCGCCAGCAGCCCCCGAAACACAGGGGGAGCCGGCGATGAGCAGTTCTTC
TRBD2	TRBV7-9	TRBJ2-5	.	CASSLARGGETQYF	TGTGCCAGCAGCTTAGCGCGCGGGGGGGAGACCCAGTACTTC
.	TRBV5-5	TRBJ2-7	.	CASSFRSGDHFRYEQYF	TGTGCCAGCAGCTTTCGGTCAGGGGACCACTTCAGGTACGAGCAGTACTTC
.	TRBV7-3	TRBJ2-6	.	CASSLMLGGAGANVLTF	TGTGCCAGCAGCCTTATGCTAGGGGGAGCTGGGGCCAACGTCCTGACTTTC
.	TRBV7-2	TRBJ2-3	.	CASSSTDTQYF	TGTGCCAGCAGCTCCACAGATACGCAGTATTTT
.	TRBV11-2	TRBJ2-5	.	CASSGGARETQYF	TGTGCCAGCAGCGGGGGGGCCCGCGAGACCCAGTACTTC
TRBD2	TRBV9	TRBJ2-5	.	CASSMGGRMETQYF	TGTGCCAGCTCCATGGGCGGGAGAATGGAGACCCAGTACTTC